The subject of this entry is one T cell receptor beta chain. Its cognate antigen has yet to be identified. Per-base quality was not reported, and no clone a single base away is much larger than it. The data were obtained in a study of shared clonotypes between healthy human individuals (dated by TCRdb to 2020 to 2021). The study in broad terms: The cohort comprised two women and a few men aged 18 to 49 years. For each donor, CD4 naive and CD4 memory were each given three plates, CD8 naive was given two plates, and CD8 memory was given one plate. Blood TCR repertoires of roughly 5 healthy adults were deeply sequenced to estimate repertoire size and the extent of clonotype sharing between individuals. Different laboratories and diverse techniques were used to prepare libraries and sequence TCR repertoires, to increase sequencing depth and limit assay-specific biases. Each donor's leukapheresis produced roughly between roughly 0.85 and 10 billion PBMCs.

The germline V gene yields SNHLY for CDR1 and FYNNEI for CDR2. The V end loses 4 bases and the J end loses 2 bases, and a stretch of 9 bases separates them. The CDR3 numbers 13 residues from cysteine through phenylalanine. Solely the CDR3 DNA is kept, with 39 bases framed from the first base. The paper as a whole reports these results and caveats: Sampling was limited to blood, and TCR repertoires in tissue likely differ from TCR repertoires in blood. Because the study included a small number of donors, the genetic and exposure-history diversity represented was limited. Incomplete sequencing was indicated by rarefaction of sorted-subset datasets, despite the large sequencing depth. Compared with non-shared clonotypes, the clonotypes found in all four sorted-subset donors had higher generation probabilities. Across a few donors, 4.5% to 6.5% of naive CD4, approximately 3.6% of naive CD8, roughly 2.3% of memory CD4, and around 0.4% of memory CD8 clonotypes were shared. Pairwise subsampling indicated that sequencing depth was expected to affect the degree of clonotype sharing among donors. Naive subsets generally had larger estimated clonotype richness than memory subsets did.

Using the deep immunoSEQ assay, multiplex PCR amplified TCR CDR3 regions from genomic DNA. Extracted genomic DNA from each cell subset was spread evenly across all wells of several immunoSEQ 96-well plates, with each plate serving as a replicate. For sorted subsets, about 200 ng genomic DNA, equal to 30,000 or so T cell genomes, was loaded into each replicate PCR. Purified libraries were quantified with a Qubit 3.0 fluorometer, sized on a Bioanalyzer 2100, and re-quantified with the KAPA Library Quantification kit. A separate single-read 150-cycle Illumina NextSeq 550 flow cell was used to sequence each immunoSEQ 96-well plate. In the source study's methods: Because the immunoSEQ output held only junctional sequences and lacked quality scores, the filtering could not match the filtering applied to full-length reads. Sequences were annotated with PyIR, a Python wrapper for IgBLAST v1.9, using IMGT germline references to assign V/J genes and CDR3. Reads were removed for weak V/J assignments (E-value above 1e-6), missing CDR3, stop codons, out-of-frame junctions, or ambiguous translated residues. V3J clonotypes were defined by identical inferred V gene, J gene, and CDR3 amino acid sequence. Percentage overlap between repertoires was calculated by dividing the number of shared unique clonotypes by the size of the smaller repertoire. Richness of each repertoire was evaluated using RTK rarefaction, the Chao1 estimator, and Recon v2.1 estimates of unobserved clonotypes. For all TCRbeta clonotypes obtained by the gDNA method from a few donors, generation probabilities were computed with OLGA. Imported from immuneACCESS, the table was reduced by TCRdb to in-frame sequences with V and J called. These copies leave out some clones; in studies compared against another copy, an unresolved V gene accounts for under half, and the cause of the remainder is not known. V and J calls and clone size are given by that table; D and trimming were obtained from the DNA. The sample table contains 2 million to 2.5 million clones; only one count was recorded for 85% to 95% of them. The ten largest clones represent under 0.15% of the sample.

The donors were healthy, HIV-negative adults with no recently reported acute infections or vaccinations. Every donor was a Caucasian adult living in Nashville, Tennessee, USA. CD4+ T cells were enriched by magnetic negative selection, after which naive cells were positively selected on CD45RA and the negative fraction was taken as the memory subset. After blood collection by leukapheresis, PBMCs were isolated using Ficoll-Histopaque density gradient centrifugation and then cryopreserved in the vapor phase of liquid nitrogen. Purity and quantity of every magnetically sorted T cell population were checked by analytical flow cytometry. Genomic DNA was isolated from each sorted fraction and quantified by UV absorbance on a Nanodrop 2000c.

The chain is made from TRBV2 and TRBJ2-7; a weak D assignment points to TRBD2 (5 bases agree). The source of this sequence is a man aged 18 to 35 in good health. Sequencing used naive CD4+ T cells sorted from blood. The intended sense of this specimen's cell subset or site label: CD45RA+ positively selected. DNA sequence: TGTGCCAGCAGTGGTAGCGAACCCTACGAGCAGTACTTC. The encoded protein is CASSGSEPYEQYF.